The clone carrying this TCR beta chain was detected many times. Time point meaning: patch test 1, 2 weeks after DPC sensitization. The treatment is: therapeutic diphenylcyclopropenone sensitization with weekly scalp DPC. People who gave samples had alopecia, were 18 to 70 years old, and were suitable for DPC. The source of the sample is a study of human T cells and chemical hapten exposure. Whole-study context: Patches with 0.01% DPC went on the upper back, and the tests were read at 6 days.

The library put unique molecular identifiers onto individual cDNA molecules. One entry per CDR3 protein, called by TCRdb with MiXCR from the RACE reads. The sample yields approximately 400,000 distinct CDR3 sequences, about 4.4% seen once. The length of the CDR3 is 14 residues. V lost 0 bases and J lost 8, with 13 bases in between. CDR1 is SEHNR and CDR2 is FQNEAQ in the germline V gene (reference sequence). The sequencing used whole blood, collected in connection with sensitization to the hapten diphenylcyclopropenone (DPC). The chain combines TRBV7-9 with TRBJ1-1, with no clear D. The receptor comes from a woman in her fifties or sixties with alopecia areata. Some clones in this sample may be carry-over from other donors' samples. The DNA for the CDR3 is TGTGCCAGCAGCTTAGCGCGGTCTGGGGTCGAAGCTTTCTTT. Translating gives CASSLARSGVEAFF.